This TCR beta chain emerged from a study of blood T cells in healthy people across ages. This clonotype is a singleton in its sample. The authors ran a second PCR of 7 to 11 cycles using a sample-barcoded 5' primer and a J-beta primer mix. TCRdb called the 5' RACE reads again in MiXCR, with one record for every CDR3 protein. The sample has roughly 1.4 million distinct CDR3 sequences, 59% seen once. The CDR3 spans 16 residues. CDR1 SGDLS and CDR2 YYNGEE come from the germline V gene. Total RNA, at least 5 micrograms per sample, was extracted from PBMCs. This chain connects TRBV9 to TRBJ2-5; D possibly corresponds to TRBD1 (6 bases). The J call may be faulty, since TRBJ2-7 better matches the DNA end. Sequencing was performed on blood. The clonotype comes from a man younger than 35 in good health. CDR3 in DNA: TGTGCCAGCAGCGTAGTACGAACGGGGACACTCTACGAGCAGTACTTC. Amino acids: CASSVVRTGTLYEQYF.